These T cell receptor beta chains were read from a single sample in a study of cytomegalovirus exposure and HLA in healthy donors. Sequenced by immunoSEQ multiplex PCR; TCRdb stores in-frame clones only, minus some. The sample carries roughly 300,000 clones, 88% recorded once. Material: PBMCs. The receptors come from a woman under 30 in good health and CMV-seronegative. The CDR3 runs from the conserved cysteine through the conserved F or W. The D gene is left open where the match is weak.

d_call: NA
j_call: TRBJ1-5
v_call: TRBV2
cdr3_aa: CASGGGGNQPQHF
cdr3_nt: TGTGCCAGCGGCGGGGGGGGCAATCAGCCCCAGCATTTT

d_call: NA
j_call: TRBJ2-7
v_call: TRBV28
cdr3_aa: CASTKPPAVSKPYEQYF
cdr3_nt: TGTGCCAGCACCAAGCCGCCTGCGGTCTCCAAGCCCTACGAGCAGTACTTC

d_call: TRBD1
j_call: TRBJ2-3
v_call: TRBV27
cdr3_aa: CASSLGQGATDTQYF
cdr3_nt: TGTGCCAGCAGTTTAGGACAGGGAGCGACAGATACGCAGTATTTT

d_call: NA
j_call: TRBJ2-3
v_call: TRBV10-1
cdr3_aa: CASSERQEPDTQYF
cdr3_nt: TGCGCCAGCAGTGAGAGGCAGGAACCAGATACGCAGTATTTT

d_call: TRBD1
j_call: TRBJ2-7
v_call: TRBV7-6
cdr3_aa: CASSLLGTATYEQYF
cdr3_nt: TGTGCCAGCAGCTTATTGGGGACAGCCACCTACGAGCAGTACTTC

d_call: TRBD2
j_call: TRBJ2-7
v_call: TRBV6-1
cdr3_aa: CASSGLETSGSYEQYF
cdr3_nt: TGTGCCAGCAGTGGATTAGAAACTAGCGGCTCCTACGAGCAGTACTTC

d_call: TRBD1
j_call: TRBJ1-2
v_call: TRBV6-1
cdr3_aa: CASSAHLITGTGKSGYTF
cdr3_nt: TGTGCCAGCAGTGCTCACCTCATTACCGGGACAGGGAAGAGTGGCTACACCTTC

d_call: TRBD2
j_call: TRBJ2-7
v_call: TRBV19
cdr3_aa: CASSIESSGSYEQYF
cdr3_nt: TGTGCCAGTAGTATAGAATCCAGCGGGAGCTACGAGCAGTACTTC

d_call: NA
j_call: TRBJ2-1
v_call: TRBV4-1
cdr3_aa: CASSQPGVAPYNEQFF
cdr3_nt: TGCGCCAGCAGCCAACCCGGGGTAGCCCCTTACAATGAGCAGTTCTTC

d_call: TRBD1
j_call: TRBJ2-3
v_call: TRBV19
cdr3_aa: CASSIRQGLGTDTQYF
cdr3_nt: TGTGCCAGTAGTATTCGACAGGGGTTGGGCACAGATACGCAGTATTTT

d_call: NA
j_call: TRBJ2-1
v_call: TRBV20-1
cdr3_aa: CSASGQIEQFF
cdr3_nt: TGCAGTGCTAGTGGGCAGATTGAGCAGTTCTTC

d_call: TRBD2
j_call: TRBJ2-5
v_call: TRBV7-9
cdr3_aa: CASRPSGIGVTQYF
cdr3_nt: TGTGCCAGCAGACCCAGCGGGATTGGGGTGACCCAGTACTTC

d_call: NA
j_call: TRBJ1-2
v_call: TRBV28
cdr3_aa: CASSLSGVGGYTF
cdr3_nt: TGTGCCAGCAGTTTATCAGGGGTAGGGGGCTACACCTTC

d_call: TRBD2
j_call: TRBJ2-5
v_call: TRBV19
cdr3_aa: CASSDGLAAHF
cdr3_nt: TGTGCCAGTAGTGATGGACTAGCGGCCCACTTC

d_call: NA
j_call: TRBJ2-7
v_call: TRBV9
cdr3_aa: CASSLGASEKGGKAYEQYF
cdr3_nt: TGTGCCAGCAGCTTAGGCGCTTCGGAGAAGGGGGGGAAGGCCTACGAGCAGTACTTC

d_call: NA
j_call: TRBJ2-1
v_call: TRBV27
cdr3_aa: CASSLMVLGYNEQFF
cdr3_nt: TGTGCCAGCAGTTTAATGGTTCTCGGGTACAATGAGCAGTTCTTC

d_call: NA
j_call: TRBJ2-1
v_call: TRBV7-3
cdr3_aa: CASSLGVGKRGNEQFF
cdr3_nt: TGTGCCAGCAGCTTAGGGGTGGGAAAACGGGGGAATGAGCAGTTCTTC

d_call: NA
j_call: TRBJ1-1
v_call: TRBV27
cdr3_aa: CASSFYRNTEAFF
cdr3_nt: TGTGCCAGCAGTTTCTACAGGAACACTGAAGCTTTCTTT

d_call: NA
j_call: TRBJ2-7
v_call: TRBV5-1
cdr3_aa: CASSLFSYEQYF
cdr3_nt: TGCGCCAGCAGCTTGTTCAGCTACGAGCAGTACTTC

d_call: TRBD2
j_call: TRBJ2-1
v_call: TRBV2
cdr3_aa: CASSVASGVNNEQFF
cdr3_nt: TGTGCCAGCAGTGTGGCCAGCGGGGTTAACAATGAGCAGTTCTTC

d_call: TRBD2
j_call: TRBJ2-1
v_call: TRBV4-3
cdr3_aa: CASSQDRSLWTSGRINEQFF
cdr3_nt: TGCGCCAGCAGCCAAGATAGATCTCTATGGACTAGCGGGCGGATCAATGAGCAGTTCTTC

d_call: TRBD2
j_call: TRBJ2-2
v_call: TRBV9
cdr3_aa: CASSATGLAGVGAGELFF
cdr3_nt: TGTGCCAGCAGCGCAACGGGACTAGCGGGAGTAGGGGCCGGGGAGCTGTTTTTT

d_call: TRBD2
j_call: TRBJ2-1
v_call: TRBV5-1
cdr3_aa: CASAVGTSGAPQFF
cdr3_nt: TGCGCCAGCGCCGTAGGGACTAGCGGGGCTCCGCAGTTCTTC

d_call: NA
j_call: TRBJ2-3
v_call: TRBV9
cdr3_aa: CASSVLGAGDTQYF
cdr3_nt: TGTGCCAGCAGCGTACTGGGGGCAGGAGATACGCAGTATTTT

d_call: NA
j_call: TRBJ1-1
v_call: TRBV11-3
cdr3_aa: CASSLGTLNTEAFF
cdr3_nt: TGTGCCAGCAGCTTAGGCACACTGAACACTGAAGCTTTCTTT

d_call: NA
j_call: TRBJ1-1
v_call: TRBV19
cdr3_aa: CASRHRTASNTEAFF
cdr3_nt: TGTGCCAGTAGGCATCGGACAGCGTCCAACACTGAAGCTTTCTTT

d_call: TRBD2
j_call: TRBJ2-1
v_call: TRBV9
cdr3_aa: CASSVAGGSGEQFF
cdr3_nt: TGTGCCAGCAGCGTAGCCGGCGGGAGTGGTGAGCAGTTCTTC

d_call: NA
j_call: TRBJ2-3
v_call: TRBV27
cdr3_aa: CASGPGLSTDTQYF
cdr3_nt: TGTGCCAGCGGTCCGGGACTCAGCACAGATACGCAGTATTTT